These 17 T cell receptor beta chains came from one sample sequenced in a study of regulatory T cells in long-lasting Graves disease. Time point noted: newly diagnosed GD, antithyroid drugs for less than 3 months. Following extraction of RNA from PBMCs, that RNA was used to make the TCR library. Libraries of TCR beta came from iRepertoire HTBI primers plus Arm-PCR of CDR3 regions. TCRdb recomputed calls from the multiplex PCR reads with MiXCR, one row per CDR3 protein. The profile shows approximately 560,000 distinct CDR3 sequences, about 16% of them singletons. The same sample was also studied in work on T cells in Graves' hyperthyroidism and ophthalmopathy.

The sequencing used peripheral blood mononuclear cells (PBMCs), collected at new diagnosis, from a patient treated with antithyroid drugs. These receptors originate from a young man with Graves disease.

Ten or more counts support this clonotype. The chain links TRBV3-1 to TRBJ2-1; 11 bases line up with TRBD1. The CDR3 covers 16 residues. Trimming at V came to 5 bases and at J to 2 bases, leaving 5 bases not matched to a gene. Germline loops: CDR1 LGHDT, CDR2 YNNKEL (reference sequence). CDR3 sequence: CASSARTGGTYNEQFF. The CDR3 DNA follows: TGTGCCAGCAGCGCACGGACAGGGGGCACCTACAATGAGCAGTTCTTC.

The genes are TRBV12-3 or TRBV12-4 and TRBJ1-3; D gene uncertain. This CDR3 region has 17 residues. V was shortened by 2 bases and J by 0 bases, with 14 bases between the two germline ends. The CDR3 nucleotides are TGTGCCAGCAGTTTATTTCGGAAGTTTAGCTCTGGAAACACCATATATTTT. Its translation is CASSLFRKFSSGNTIYF.

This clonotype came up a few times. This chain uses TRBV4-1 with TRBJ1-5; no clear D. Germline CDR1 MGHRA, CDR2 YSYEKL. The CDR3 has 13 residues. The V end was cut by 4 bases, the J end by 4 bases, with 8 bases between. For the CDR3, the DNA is TGCGCCAGCAGCCGACGGACTAATCAGCCCCAGCATTTT. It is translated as CASSRRTNQPQHF.

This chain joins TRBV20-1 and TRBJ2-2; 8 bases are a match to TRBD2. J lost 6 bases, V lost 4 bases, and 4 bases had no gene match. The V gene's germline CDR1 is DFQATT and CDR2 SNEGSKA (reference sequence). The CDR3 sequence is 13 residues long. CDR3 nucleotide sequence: TGCAGTGCTACCCAGACTAGCGCCGGGGAGCTGTTTTTT. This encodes CSATQTSAGELFF.

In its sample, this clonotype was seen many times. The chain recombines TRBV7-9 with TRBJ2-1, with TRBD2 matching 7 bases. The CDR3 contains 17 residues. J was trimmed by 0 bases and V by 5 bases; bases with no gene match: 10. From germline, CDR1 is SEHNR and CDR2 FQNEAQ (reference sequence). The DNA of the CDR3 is TGTGCCAGCAGCCCGGAGGCTAGCGGACACTCCTACAATGAGCAGTTCTTC. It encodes CASSPEASGHSYNEQFF. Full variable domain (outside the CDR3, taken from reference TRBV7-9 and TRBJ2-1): DTGVSQNPRHKITKRGQNVTFRCDPISEHNRLYWYRQTLGQGPEFLTYFQNEAQLEKSRLLSDRFSAERPKGSFSTLEIQRTEQGDSAMYLCASSPEASGHSYNEQFFGPGTRLTVL.

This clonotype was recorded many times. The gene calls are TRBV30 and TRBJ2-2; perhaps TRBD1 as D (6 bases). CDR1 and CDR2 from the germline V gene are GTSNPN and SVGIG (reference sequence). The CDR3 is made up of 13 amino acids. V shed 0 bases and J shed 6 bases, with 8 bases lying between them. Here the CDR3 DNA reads TGTGCCTGGAGTGTAAGGGGGTCCGGGGAGCTGTTTTTT. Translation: CAWSVRGSGELFF.

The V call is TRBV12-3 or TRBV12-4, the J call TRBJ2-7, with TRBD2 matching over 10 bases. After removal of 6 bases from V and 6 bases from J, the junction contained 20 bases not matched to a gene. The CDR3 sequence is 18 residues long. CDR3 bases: TGTGCCAGCAGCCCAATCGGTGGCCTAGCGGGAGCCCCGTCCGAGCAGTACTTC. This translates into CASSPIGGLAGAPSEQYF.

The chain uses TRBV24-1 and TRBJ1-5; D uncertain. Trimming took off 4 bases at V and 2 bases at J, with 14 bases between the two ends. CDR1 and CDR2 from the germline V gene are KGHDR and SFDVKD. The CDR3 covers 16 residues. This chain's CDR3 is CATSDAPEDGNQPQHF. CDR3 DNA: TGTGCCACCAGTGACGCCCCTGAGGATGGCAATCAGCCCCAGCATTTT.

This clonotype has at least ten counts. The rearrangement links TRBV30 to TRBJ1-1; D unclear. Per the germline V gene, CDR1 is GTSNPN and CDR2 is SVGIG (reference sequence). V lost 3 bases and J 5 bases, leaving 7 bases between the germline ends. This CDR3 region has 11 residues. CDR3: CAWRSRTEAFF. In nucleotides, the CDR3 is TGTGCCTGGAGGTCGAGGACTGAAGCTTTCTTT.

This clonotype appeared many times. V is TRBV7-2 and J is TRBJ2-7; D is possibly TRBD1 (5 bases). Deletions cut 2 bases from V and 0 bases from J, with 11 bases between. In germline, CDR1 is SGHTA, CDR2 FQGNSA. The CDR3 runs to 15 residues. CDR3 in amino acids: CASSLRIDSSYEQYF. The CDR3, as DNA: TGTGCCAGCAGCTTAAGGATCGACAGCTCCTACGAGCAGTACTTC.

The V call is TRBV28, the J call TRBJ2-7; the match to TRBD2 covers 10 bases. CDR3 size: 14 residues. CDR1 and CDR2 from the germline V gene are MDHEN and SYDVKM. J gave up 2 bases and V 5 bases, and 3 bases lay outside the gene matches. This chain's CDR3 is CASSALAGAYEQYF. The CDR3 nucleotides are TGTGCCAGCAGTGCCCTAGCGGGGGCCTACGAGCAGTACTTC.

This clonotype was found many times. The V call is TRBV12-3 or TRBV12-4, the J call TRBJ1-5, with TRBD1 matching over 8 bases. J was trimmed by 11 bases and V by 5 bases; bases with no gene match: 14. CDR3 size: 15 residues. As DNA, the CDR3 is TGTGCCAGCAGTCTACAGGGGGGTATGGACGGGGCCCAGCATTTT. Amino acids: CASSLQGGMDGAQHF.

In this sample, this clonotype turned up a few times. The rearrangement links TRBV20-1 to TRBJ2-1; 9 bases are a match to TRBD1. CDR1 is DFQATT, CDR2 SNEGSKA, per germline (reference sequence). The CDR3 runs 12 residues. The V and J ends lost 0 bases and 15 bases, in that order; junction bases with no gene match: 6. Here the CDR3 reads CSARESQGARFF. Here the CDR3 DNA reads TGCAGTGCTAGAGAATCACAGGGGGCTCGGTTCTTC.

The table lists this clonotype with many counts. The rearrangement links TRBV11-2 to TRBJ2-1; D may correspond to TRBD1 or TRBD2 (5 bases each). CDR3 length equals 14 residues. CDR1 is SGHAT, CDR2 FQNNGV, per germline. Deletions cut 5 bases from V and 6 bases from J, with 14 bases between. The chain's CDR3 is CASSPEGRINEQFF. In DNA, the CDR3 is TGTGCCAGCAGCCCCGAGGGGAGAATCAATGAGCAGTTCTTC.

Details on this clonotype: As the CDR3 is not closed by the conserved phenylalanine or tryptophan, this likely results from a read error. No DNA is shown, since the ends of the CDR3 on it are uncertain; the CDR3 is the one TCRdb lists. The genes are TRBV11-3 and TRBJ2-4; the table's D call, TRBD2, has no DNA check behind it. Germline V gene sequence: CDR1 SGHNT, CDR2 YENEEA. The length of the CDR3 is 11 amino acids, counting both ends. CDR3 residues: CASSLEGMTFI.

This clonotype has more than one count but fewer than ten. For the CDR3, the DNA is TGTGCCAGCAGCTTTATGGCCGACCCCTCCTACGAGCAGTACTTC. Its translation: CASSFMADPSYEQYF. The gene calls are TRBV7-2 and TRBJ2-7; D is ambiguous. Germline V gene lookup returns CDR1 SGHTA and CDR2 FQGNSA. CDR3 length: 15 residues. Trimming removed 3 bases at V and 0 bases at J, with 12 bases between. The variable domain in full, completed from reference TRBV7-2 and TRBJ2-7, reads GAGVSQSPSNKVTEKGKDVELRCDPISGHTALYWYRQSLGQGLEFLIYFQGNSAPDKSGLPSDRFSAERTGGSVSTLTIQRTQQEDSAVYLCASSFMADPSYEQYFGPGTRLTVT.

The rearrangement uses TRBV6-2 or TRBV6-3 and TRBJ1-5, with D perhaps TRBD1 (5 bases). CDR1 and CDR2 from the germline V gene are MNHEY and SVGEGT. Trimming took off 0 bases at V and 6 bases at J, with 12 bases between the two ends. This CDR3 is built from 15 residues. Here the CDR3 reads CASSYSAGSGQPQHF. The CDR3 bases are TGTGCCAGCAGTTACTCGGCAGGGTCAGGTCAGCCCCAGCATTTT.